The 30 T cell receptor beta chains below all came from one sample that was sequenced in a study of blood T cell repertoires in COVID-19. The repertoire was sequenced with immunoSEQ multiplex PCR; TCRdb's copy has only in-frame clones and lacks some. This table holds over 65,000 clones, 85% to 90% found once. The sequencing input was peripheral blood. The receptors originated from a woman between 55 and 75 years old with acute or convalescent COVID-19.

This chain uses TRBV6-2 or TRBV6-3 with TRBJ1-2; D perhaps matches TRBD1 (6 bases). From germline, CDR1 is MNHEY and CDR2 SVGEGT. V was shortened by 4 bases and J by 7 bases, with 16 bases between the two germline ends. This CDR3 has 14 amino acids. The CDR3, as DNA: TGTGCCAGCAGTTCGCGGGGGGCTATTCGTGGCTACACCTTC. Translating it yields CASSSRGAIRGYTF.

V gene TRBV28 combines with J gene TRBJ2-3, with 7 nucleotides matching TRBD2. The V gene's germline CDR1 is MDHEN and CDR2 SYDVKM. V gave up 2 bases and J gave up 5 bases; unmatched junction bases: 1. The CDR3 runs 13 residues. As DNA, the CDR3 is TGTGCCAGCAGTTTAGGGGGGGTAGATACGCAGTATTTT. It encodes CASSLGGVDTQYF.

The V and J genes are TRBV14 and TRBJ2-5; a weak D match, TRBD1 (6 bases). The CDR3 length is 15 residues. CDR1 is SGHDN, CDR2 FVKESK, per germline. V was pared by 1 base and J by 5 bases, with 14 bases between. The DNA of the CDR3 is TGTGCCAGCAGCCAAGGGACAGACTACAGGGAGACCCAGTACTTC. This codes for CASSQGTDYRETQYF.

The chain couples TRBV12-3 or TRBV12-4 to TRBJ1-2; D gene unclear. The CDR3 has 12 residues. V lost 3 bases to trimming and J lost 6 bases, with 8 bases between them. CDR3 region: CASSLARDGYTF. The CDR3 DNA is TGTGCCAGCAGTTTGGCTCGGGATGGCTACACCTTC.

CDR3 DNA: TGTGCCACCCCGCGGGACAGGTATAATTCACCCCTCCACTTT. Translating it yields CATPRDRYNSPLHF. The chain is built from TRBV6-5 and TRBJ1-6; 8 bases fit TRBD1. Trimming cost V 10 bases and J 4 bases; bases outside gene matches: 6. The CDR3 totals 14 residues. Germline V gene sequence: CDR1 MNHEY, CDR2 SVGAGI.

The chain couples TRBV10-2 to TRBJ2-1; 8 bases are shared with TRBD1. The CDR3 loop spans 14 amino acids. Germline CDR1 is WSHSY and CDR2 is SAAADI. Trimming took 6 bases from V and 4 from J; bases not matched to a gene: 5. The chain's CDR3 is CASRPGGGYNEQFF. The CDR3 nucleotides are TGCGCCAGCAGGCCAGGGGGCGGTTACAATGAGCAGTTCTTC.

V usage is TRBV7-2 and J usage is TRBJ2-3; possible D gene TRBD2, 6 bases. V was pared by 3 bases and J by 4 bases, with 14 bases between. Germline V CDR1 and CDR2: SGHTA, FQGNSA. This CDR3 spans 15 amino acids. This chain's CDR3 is CASSFGGGNADTQYF. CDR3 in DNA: TGTGCCAGCAGCTTTGGGGGAGGTAACGCAGATACGCAGTATTTT.

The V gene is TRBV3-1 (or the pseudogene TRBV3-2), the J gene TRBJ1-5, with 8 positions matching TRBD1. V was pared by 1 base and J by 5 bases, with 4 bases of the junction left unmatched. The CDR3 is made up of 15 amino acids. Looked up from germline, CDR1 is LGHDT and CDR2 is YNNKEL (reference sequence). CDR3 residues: CASSQATGEDQPQHF. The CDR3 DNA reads TGTGCCAGCAGCCAAGCGACAGGGGAGGATCAGCCCCAGCATTTT.

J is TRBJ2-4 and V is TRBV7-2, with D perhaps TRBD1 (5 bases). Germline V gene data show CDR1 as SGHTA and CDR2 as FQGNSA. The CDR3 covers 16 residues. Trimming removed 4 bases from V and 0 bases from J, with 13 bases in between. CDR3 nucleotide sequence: TGTGCCAGCAGCTCCGTTCCCACAGGAGCCAAAAACATTCAGTACTTC. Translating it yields CASSSVPTGAKNIQYF.

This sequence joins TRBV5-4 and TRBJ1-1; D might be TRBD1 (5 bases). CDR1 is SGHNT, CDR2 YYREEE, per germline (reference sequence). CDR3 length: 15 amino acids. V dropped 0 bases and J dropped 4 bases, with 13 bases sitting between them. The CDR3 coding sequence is TGTGCCAGCAGCTTGGAATTAGGCAGGGCCACTGAAGCTTTCTTT. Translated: CASSLELGRATEAFF.

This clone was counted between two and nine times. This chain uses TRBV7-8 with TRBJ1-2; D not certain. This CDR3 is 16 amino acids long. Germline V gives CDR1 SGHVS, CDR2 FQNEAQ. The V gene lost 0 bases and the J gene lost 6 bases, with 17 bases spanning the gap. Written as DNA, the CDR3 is TGTGCCAGCAGCTTAGCGGTCCTAGACCCGGTCGATGGCTACACCTTC. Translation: CASSLAVLDPVDGYTF.

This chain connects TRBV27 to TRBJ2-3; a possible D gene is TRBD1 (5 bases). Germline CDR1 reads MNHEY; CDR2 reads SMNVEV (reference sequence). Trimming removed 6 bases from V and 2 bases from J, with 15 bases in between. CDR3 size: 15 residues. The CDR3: CASRLRQGYTDTQYF. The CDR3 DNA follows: TGTGCCAGCAGACTGAGGCAGGGCTACACAGATACGCAGTATTTT.

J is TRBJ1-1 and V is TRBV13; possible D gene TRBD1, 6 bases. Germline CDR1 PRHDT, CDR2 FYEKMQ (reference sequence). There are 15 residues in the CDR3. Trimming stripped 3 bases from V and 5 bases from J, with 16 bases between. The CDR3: CASSFAGARGTEAFF. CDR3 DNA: TGTGCCAGCAGCTTCGCGGGGGCCCGGGGAACTGAAGCTTTCTTT.

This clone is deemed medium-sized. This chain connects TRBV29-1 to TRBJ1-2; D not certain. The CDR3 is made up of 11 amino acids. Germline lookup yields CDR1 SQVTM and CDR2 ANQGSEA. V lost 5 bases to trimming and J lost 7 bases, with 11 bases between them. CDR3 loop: CSVTTGSGYTF. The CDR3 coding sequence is TGCAGCGTTACCACGGGTAGTGGCTACACCTTC.

CDR3 bases: TGCGCCAGCAGCCAAGATCTGGCAGGGACTGGAAACACCATATATTTT. Its translation is CASSQDLAGTGNTIYF. The genes are TRBV4-3 and TRBJ1-3; perhaps TRBD1 as D (5 bases). The ends were cut back, 0 bases at V and 2 bases at J, with 11 bases in the middle. The CDR3 contains 16 residues. Germline V gives CDR1 LGHNA, CDR2 YSLEER.

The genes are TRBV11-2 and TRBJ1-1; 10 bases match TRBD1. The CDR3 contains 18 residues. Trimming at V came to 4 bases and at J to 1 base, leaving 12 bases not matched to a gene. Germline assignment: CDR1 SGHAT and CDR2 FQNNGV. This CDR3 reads CASSSERTGGKRNTEAFF. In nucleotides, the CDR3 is TGTGCCAGCAGCTCGGAACGGACAGGGGGGAAGAGGAACACTGAAGCTTTCTTT.

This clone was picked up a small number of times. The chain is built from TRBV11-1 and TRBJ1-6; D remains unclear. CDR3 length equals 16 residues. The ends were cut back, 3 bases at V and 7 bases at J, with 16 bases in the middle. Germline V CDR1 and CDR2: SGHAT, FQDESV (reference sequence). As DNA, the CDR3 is TGTGCCAGCAGCTTGGGAGGGATGTCGTCGAATTCACCCCTCCACTTT. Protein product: CASSLGGMSSNSPLHF.

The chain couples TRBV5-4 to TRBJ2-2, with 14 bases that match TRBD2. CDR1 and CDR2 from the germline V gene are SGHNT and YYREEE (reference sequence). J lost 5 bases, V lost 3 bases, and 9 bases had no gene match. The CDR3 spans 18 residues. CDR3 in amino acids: CASSYPGLAGVGTGELFF. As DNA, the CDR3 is TGTGCCAGCAGCTATCCGGGACTAGCGGGAGTGGGGACCGGGGAGCTGTTTTTT.

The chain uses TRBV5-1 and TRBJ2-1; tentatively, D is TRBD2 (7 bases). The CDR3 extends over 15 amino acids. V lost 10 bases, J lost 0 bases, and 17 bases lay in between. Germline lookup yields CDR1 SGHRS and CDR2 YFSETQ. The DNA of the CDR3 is TGCGCCTGGGGGGGGCGGGGACCCTCCTACAATGAGCAGTTCTTC. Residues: CAWGGRGPSYNEQFF.

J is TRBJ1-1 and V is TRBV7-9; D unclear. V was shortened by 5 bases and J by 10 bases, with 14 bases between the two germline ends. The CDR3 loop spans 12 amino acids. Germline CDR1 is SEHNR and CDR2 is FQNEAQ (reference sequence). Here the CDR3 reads CASSPNARGAFF. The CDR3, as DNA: TGTGCCAGCAGCCCGAACGCCCGGGGAGCTTTCTTT.

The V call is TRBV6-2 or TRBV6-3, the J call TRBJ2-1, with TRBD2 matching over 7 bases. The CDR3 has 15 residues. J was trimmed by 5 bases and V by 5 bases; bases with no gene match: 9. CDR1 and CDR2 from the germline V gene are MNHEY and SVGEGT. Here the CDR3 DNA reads TGTGCCAGCAGTAGGTGGGGGGGGTCAAACAATGAGCAGTTCTTC. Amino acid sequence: CASSRWGGSNNEQFF.

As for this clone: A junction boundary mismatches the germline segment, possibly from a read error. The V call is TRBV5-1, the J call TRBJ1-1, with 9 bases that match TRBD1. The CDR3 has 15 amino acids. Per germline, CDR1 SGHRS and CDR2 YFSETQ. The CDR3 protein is CASRLGTGGDTEAFF. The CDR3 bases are TGCGCCAGCAGGTTGGGTACAGGGGGCGACACTGAAGCTTTCTTT.

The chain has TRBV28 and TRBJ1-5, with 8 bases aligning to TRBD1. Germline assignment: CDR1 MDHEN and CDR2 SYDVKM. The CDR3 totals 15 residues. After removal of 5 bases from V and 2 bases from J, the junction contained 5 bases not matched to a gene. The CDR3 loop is CASSPGGAGNQPQHF. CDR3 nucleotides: TGTGCCAGCAGTCCAGGGGGCGCGGGCAATCAGCCCCAGCATTTT.

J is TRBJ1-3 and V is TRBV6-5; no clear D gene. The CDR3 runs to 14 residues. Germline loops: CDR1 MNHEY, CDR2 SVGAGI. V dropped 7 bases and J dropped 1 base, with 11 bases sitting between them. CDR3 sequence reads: CASTAGGSGNTIYF. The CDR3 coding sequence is TGTGCCAGCACCGCGGGTGGGTCTGGAAACACCATATATTTT.

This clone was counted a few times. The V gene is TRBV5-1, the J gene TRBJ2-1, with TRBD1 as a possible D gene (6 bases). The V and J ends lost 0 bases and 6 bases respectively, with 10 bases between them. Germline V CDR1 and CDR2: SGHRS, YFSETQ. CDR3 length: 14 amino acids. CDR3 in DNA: TGCGCCAGCAGCTTGGTCCCGGACAGCAATGAGCAGTTCTTC. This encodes CASSLVPDSNEQFF. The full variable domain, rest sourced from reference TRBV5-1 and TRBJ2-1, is KAGVTQTPRYLIKTRGQQVTLSCSPISGHRSVSWYQQTPGQGLQFLFEYFSETQRNKGNFPGRFSGRQFSNSRSEMNVSTLELGDSALYLCASSLVPDSNEQFFGPGTRLTVL.

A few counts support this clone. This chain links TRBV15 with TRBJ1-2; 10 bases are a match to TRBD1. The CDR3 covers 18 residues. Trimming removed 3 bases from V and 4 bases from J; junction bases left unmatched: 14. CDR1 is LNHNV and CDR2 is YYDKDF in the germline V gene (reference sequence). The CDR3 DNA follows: TGTGCCACCAGCAGCGGCTATGGGACAGGGGCTGCCATCTATGGCTACACCTTC. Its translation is CATSSGYGTGAAIYGYTF.

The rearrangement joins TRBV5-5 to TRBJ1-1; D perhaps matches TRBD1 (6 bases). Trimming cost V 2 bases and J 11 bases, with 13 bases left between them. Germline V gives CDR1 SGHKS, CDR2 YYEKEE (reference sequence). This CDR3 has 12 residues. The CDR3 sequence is CASSLMTGLAFF. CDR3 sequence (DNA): TGTGCCAGCAGCTTAATGACAGGTTTGGCTTTCTTT.

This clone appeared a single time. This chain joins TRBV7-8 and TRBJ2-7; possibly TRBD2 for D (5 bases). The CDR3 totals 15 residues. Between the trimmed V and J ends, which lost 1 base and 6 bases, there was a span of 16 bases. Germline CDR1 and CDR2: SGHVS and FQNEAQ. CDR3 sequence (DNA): TGTGCCAGCAGCTTAGAGGCACTAGAAGGACTCGAGCAGTACGTC. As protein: CASSLEALEGLEQYV.

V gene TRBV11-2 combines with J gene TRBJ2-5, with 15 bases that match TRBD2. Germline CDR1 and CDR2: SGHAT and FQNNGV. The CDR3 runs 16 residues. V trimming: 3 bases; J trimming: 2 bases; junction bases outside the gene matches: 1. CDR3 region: CASSLGLAGGQETQYF. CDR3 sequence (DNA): TGTGCCAGCAGCTTGGGACTAGCGGGGGGACAAGAGACCCAGTACTTC.

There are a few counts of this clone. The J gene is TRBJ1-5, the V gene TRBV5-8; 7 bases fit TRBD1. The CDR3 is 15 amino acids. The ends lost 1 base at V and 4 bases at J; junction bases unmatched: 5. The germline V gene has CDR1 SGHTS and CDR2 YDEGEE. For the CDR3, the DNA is TGTGCCAGCAGCTTGTCAGGGGGATTAAATCAGCCCCAGCATTTT. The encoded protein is CASSLSGGLNQPQHF.